The 32 T cell receptor beta chains given below trace back to one sample, sequenced in a study of blood T cell repertoires in COVID-19. TCRdb keeps only in-frame clones here, not all; method: immunoSEQ multiplex PCR. The sample carries about 480,000 clones, approximately 89% recorded once. Sequencing input: peripheral blood. Receptor source: a young man with COVID-19, enrolled during active disease.

The chain carries TRBV3-1 (or the pseudogene TRBV3-2) and TRBJ2-4; possible D gene TRBD1, 5 bases. CDR1 and CDR2 (germline): LGHDT, YNNKEL (reference sequence). The CDR3 has 13 residues. V shed 6 bases and J shed 5 bases, with 11 bases lying between them. The CDR3 DNA follows: TGTGCCAGCAGGGCGACAGACCAAAACATTCAGTACTTC. It translates to CASRATDQNIQYF.

The rearrangement uses TRBV11-2 and TRBJ2-1; D is uncertain. Germline V CDR1 and CDR2: SGHAT, FQNNGV. V lost 0 bases and J lost 11, with 11 bases in between. The CDR3 is made up of 13 amino acids. DNA for the CDR3: TGTGCCAGCAGCTTAGATATAGCTCCCCAGCAGTTCTTC. This encodes CASSLDIAPQQFF.

The chain uses TRBV10-3 and TRBJ1-6; D is unclear. V lost 4 bases to trimming and J lost 2 bases, with 12 bases between them. The CDR3 runs to 16 residues. CDR1 and CDR2 (germline): ENHRY, SYGVKD. The CDR3 sequence: CAISAGGGTYNSPLHF. CDR3 nucleotides: TGTGCCATCAGTGCGGGCGGAGGAACCTATAATTCACCCCTCCACTTT.

The V and J genes are TRBV11-3 and TRBJ2-7; 10 nucleotides align to TRBD2. The CDR3 has 15 amino acids. The germline V gene encodes CDR1 SGHNT and CDR2 YENEEA. The junction had 4 bases not matched to a gene; V was cut back by 4 bases and J by 1 base. The CDR3 sequence: CASSSWTSGSYEQYF. In DNA, the CDR3 is TGTGCCAGCAGCTCGTGGACTAGCGGTTCCTACGAGCAGTACTTC.

V gene TRBV20-1 combines with J gene TRBJ2-1; D is perhaps TRBD2 (6 bases). The CDR3 is 12 residues long. CDR1 and CDR2 from the germline V gene are DFQATT and SNEGSKA (reference sequence). V was pared by 3 bases and J by 6 bases, with 9 bases between. CDR3 in DNA: TGCAGTGCTAGTCGGGGAGGCAATGAGCAGTTCTTC. Amino acid sequence: CSASRGGNEQFF.

The chain is built from TRBV6-1 and TRBJ1-5, with D tentatively TRBD1 (6 bases). The CDR3 consists of 17 residues. The germline gives CDR1 MNHNS, CDR2 SASEGT. V lost 1 base and J lost 0, with 13 bases in between. This chain's CDR3 is CASSEVFTGYSNQPQHF. Written as DNA, the CDR3 is TGTGCCAGCAGTGAAGTTTTTACAGGGTATAGCAATCAGCCCCAGCATTTT.

The rearrangement joins TRBV7-9 to TRBJ2-7; possible D gene TRBD2, 7 bases. V lost 2 bases to trimming and J lost 4 bases, with 12 bases between them. CDR1 is SEHNR, CDR2 FQNEAQ, per germline (reference sequence). This CDR3 contains 14 residues. The CDR3 sequence: CASSLPGGPYEQYF. In DNA form, the CDR3 reads TGTGCCAGCAGCTTACCGGGGGGCCCTTACGAGCAGTACTTC.

About this clone itself: The same CDR3 is also encoded by other DNA sequences in this sample. V and J are TRBV30 and TRBJ1-1; D might be TRBD1 (5 bases). Germline V gives CDR1 GTSNPN, CDR2 SVGIG (reference sequence). V shed 2 bases and J shed 1 base, with 8 bases lying between them. CDR3 length equals 13 residues. CDR3 protein: CAWSRQGNTEAFF. The CDR3 DNA sequence: TGTGCCTGGAGTCGGCAGGGGAACACTGAAGCTTTCTTT.

V and J are TRBV2 and TRBJ1-1; 12 nucleotides agree with TRBD1. The CDR3 length is 14 residues. V was clipped by 4 bases and J by 11 bases; unmatched bases: 8. Germline lookup yields CDR1 SNHLY and CDR2 FYNNEI. The CDR3 DNA reads TGTGCCAGCAGTGGGGACAGGGGGCTACTCGGGGCTTTCTTT. It encodes CASSGDRGLLGAFF.

V and J are TRBV6-5 and TRBJ1-6; D possibly corresponds to TRBD1 (6 bases). This CDR3 region has 15 residues. V lost 6 bases to trimming and J lost 9 bases, with 18 bases between them. The V gene's germline CDR1 is MNHEY and CDR2 SVGAGI. CDR3 bases: TGTGCCAGCAGGACGGGACAAGGGGCCAGTTCACCCCTCCACTTT. It translates to CASRTGQGASSPLHF.

This chain connects TRBV12-3 or TRBV12-4 to TRBJ1-2; the D gene is possibly TRBD1 (5 bases). Trimming shortened V by 3 bases and J by 6 bases, and 11 bases separated the two germline ends. This CDR3 has 13 residues. DNA of the CDR3: TGTGCCAGCAGTTTGGAGGGAGGGGATGGCTACACCTTC. This sequence encodes CASSLEGGDGYTF.

The chain combines TRBV7-1 with TRBJ2-3; 9 bases are shared with TRBD1. TRBV7-1 is assigned to the ORF class and has an uncertain function. V lost 2 bases, J lost 4 bases, and 31 bases stayed unmatched. This CDR3 has 24 amino acids. CDR3 in DNA: TGTGCCAGCAGCTCACCTTGGACCCTACCGGGACAGGGAAATTATGAAAGATCGGCAGATACGCAGTATTTT. Amino acid sequence: CASSSPWTLPGQGNYERSADTQYF.

This rearrangement joins TRBV5-6 to TRBJ2-2; D is possibly TRBD2 (7 bases). CDR1 and CDR2 (germline): SGHDT, YYEEEE. The ends were cut back, 5 bases at V and 6 bases at J, with 20 bases in the middle. There are 16 residues in the CDR3. The CDR3 region is CASRVRGAVRAGELFF. The CDR3 DNA is TGTGCCAGCAGGGTACGGGGGGCCGTACGGGCCGGGGAGCTGTTTTTT.

V usage is TRBV7-2 and J usage is TRBJ1-2; D is ambiguous. The CDR3 loop spans 15 amino acids. V was cut by 1 base and J by 4 bases, with 13 bases left in between. Per germline, CDR1 SGHTA and CDR2 FQGNSA. The CDR3 DNA reads TGTGCCAGCAGCTTAGGATTCGGGAAGGCCTATGGCTACACCTTC. Its protein product is CASSLGFGKAYGYTF.

This rearrangement joins TRBV11-2 to TRBJ2-7, with a tentative D call TRBD1 (6 bases). Deletions cut 1 base from V and 4 bases from J, with 14 bases between. The CDR3 runs 15 residues. Germline CDR1 and CDR2: SGHAT and FQNNGV. As DNA, the CDR3 is TGTGCCAGCAGCTTAGGGGTGGCAGGGGTGTACGAGCAGTACTTC. Amino acid sequence: CASSLGVAGVYEQYF.

The chain carries TRBV5-1 and TRBJ1-1; 9 positions agree with TRBD1. Germline values: CDR1 SGHRS, CDR2 YFSETQ. This CDR3 is built from 16 residues. Trimming removed 2 bases from V and 5 bases from J; junction bases left unmatched: 10. CDR3 DNA: TGCGCCAGCAGCTTCCCCCCCGGGACAGGGCGGACTGAAGCTTTCTTT. Its protein is CASSFPPGTGRTEAFF. The complete variable domain, with remaining parts taken from reference TRBV5-1 and TRBJ1-1, reads KAGVTQTPRYLIKTRGQQVTLSCSPISGHRSVSWYQQTPGQGLQFLFEYFSETQRNKGNFPGRFSGRQFSNSRSEMNVSTLELGDSALYLCASSFPPGTGRTEAFFGQGTRLTVV.

The CDR3 sequence: CASSLGQAYSPLHF. CDR3 bases: TGTGCCAGCAGCTTGGGACAGGCTTATTCACCCCTCCACTTT. The chain uses TRBV5-8 and TRBJ1-6; D is perhaps TRBD1 (6 bases). Germline CDR1 reads SGHTS; CDR2 reads YDEGEE. CDR3 size: 14 residues. Trimming cost V 0 bases and J 8 bases, with 9 bases left between them.

The CDR3 is CASSLVWGVQETQYF. Written as DNA, the CDR3 is TGTGCCAGCAGCTTAGTGTGGGGGGTTCAAGAGACCCAGTACTTC. V is TRBV7-2 and J is TRBJ2-5, with D tentatively TRBD2 (6 bases). The CDR3 has 15 residues. The V end was cut by 1 base, the J end by 2 bases, with 11 bases between. Germline V gene lookup returns CDR1 SGHTA and CDR2 FQGNSA.

This clone was seen just once. The chain recombines TRBV2 with TRBJ2-5, with 13 bases identical to TRBD2. Per germline, CDR1 SNHLY and CDR2 FYNNEI. There are 15 residues in the CDR3. V shed 6 bases and J 5 bases; nucleotides not matched to a gene: 6. The CDR3, as DNA: TGTGCCAGCAGCGGGACTAGCGGGGAAGCGGAGACCCAGTACTTC. It encodes CASSGTSGEAETQYF.

This clone was counted once. V is TRBV11-2 and J is TRBJ2-3; 10 positions match TRBD2. V shed 7 bases and J 4 bases; nucleotides not matched to a gene: 8. The CDR3 is 15 residues long. The germline CDR1 and CDR2 sequences are SGHAT and FQNNGV. The CDR3 spells CASIKSGGESDTQYF. CDR3 DNA: TGTGCCAGCATCAAGAGCGGGGGGGAATCAGATACGCAGTATTTT.

The gene calls are TRBV9 and TRBJ2-3, with TRBD2 matching over 9 bases. Germline CDR1 and CDR2: SGDLS and YYNGEE. CDR3 size: 15 residues. V dropped 0 bases and J dropped 5; count of bases not matched to a gene: 4. The CDR3 is CASSVDSGGIDTQYF. The CDR3 nucleotides read TGTGCCAGCAGCGTAGATAGCGGGGGTATAGATACGCAGTATTTT.

The chain combines TRBV5-6 with TRBJ2-5, with TRBD2 matching over 7 bases. Germline values: CDR1 SGHDT, CDR2 YYEEEE. The CDR3 has 14 residues. V trimming: 6 bases; J trimming: 2 bases; junction bases outside the gene matches: 7. The CDR3 spells CASNLLAVQETQYF. In DNA form, the CDR3 reads TGTGCCAGCAACCTCCTAGCGGTGCAAGAGACCCAGTACTTC.

The chain is built from TRBV19 and TRBJ1-5; no clear D gene. Trimming removed 3 bases at V and 2 bases at J, with 11 bases between. Germline V gene lookup returns CDR1 LNHDA and CDR2 SQIVND (reference sequence). This CDR3 has 15 residues. CDR3 sequence: CASSIRAFGNQPQHF. The CDR3 coding sequence is TGTGCCAGTAGTATCCGCGCGTTTGGCAATCAGCCCCAGCATTTT.

The chain has TRBV5-1 and TRBJ2-7; the D gene is possibly TRBD2 (6 bases). Deletions cut 5 bases from V and 0 bases from J, with 9 bases between. This CDR3 contains 13 residues. Germline V gene lookup returns CDR1 SGHRS and CDR2 YFSETQ. The CDR3 loop is CASSSGDSYEQYF. As DNA, the CDR3 is TGCGCCAGCAGTTCGGGGGACTCCTACGAGCAGTACTTC.

The rearrangement links TRBV6-5 to TRBJ1-5; 9 bases agree with TRBD1. The V gene end was trimmed by 6 bases and the J gene end by 4 bases; junction bases not matched to a gene: 7. This CDR3 is built from 15 residues. CDR1 MNHEY and CDR2 SVGAGI come from the germline V gene. The DNA of the CDR3 is TGTGCCAGCAGCTCCGGACAGGGGTGGAATCAGCCCCAGCATTTT. Translation: CASSSGQGWNQPQHF.

V usage is TRBV6-6 and J usage is TRBJ2-1; 7 bases line up with TRBD2. Germline V lookup: CDR1 MNHNY, CDR2 SVGAGI (reference sequence). This CDR3 contains 15 residues. V trimming: 1 base; J trimming: 4 bases; junction bases outside the gene matches: 4. The CDR3 DNA reads as TGTGCCAGCAGTTACTGGTCTAGCGGATACAATGAGCAGTTCTTC. It yields the protein CASSYWSSGYNEQFF.

The rearrangement links TRBV7-2 to TRBJ2-7; 9 nucleotides agree with TRBD1. CDR1 SGHTA and CDR2 FQGNSA come from the germline V gene. The ends lost 5 bases at V and 0 bases at J; junction bases unmatched: 14. This CDR3 has 18 amino acids. The chain's CDR3 is CASSRRPLQGATSYEQYF. Written as DNA, the CDR3 is TGTGCCAGCAGCCGTAGACCCCTACAGGGGGCTACCTCCTACGAGCAGTACTTC.

V usage is TRBV7-2 and J usage is TRBJ1-1, with D unclear. V shed 7 bases and J shed 0 bases, with 24 bases lying between them. Germline CDR1 and CDR2: SGHTA and FQGNSA. The CDR3 spans 18 residues. This CDR3 is CASTPALVGRSMNTEAFF. CDR3 DNA: TGTGCCAGCACCCCAGCTCTCGTGGGGAGGTCCATGAACACTGAAGCTTTCTTT.

The genes are TRBV25-1 and TRBJ1-6; D is uncertain. The CDR3 covers 15 residues. The V and J ends lost 3 bases and 4 bases respectively, with 10 bases between them. From germline, CDR1 is MGHDK and CDR2 SYGVNS. The CDR3 DNA follows: TGTGCCAGCAGTGACGCATCCGCGTATAATTCACCCCTCCACTTT. Translating it yields CASSDASAYNSPLHF.

V and J are TRBV6-5 and TRBJ2-2, with 7 positions matching TRBD1. From germline, CDR1 is MNHEY and CDR2 SVGAGI. Trimming removed 7 bases from V and 6 bases from J; junction bases left unmatched: 8. This CDR3 region has 14 residues. The CDR3: CASKITGVPGELFF. The CDR3 region has the DNA TGTGCCAGCAAGATTACAGGGGTCCCCGGGGAGCTGTTTTTT.

The J gene is TRBJ2-2, the V gene TRBV12-5; possible D gene TRBD1, 5 bases. The CDR3 extends over 14 amino acids. Germline-derived CDR1 and CDR2 are LGHNT and FRNRAP. The ends were cut back, 6 bases at V and 5 bases at J, with 13 bases in the middle. CDR3 sequence: CASGPGRVTGELFF. As DNA, the CDR3 is TGTGCTAGTGGCCCCGGCAGGGTGACCGGGGAGCTGTTTTTT.

The CDR3 protein is CASSLLLANTEAFF. The CDR3 DNA follows: TGCGCCAGCAGCTTGTTGTTAGCGAACACTGAAGCTTTCTTT. The chain uses TRBV5-1 and TRBJ1-1; D call uncertain. Trimming removed 1 base from V and 1 base from J, with 8 bases in between. The CDR3 is made up of 14 amino acids. CDR1 is SGHRS and CDR2 is YFSETQ in the germline V gene. Supplemented by reference TRBV5-1 and TRBJ1-1, the full variable domain reads KAGVTQTPRYLIKTRGQQVTLSCSPISGHRSVSWYQQTPGQGLQFLFEYFSETQRNKGNFPGRFSGRQFSNSRSEMNVSTLELGDSALYLCASSLLLANTEAFFGQGTRLTVV.